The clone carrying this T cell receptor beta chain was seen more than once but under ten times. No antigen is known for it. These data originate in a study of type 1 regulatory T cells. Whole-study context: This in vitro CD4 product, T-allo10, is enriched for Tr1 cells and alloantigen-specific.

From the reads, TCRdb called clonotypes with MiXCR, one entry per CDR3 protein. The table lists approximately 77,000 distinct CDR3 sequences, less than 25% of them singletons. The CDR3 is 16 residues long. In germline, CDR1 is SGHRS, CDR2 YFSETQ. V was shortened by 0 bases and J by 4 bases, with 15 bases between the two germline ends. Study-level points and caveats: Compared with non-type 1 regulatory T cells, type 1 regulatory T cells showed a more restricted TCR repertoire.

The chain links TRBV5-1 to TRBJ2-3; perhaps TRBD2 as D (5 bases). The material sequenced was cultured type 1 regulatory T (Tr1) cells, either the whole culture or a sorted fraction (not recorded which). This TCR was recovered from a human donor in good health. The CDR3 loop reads CASSLAGRAGPDTQYF. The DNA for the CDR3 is TGCGCCAGCAGCTTGGCTGGTCGTGCGGGTCCAGATACGCAGTATTTT.